These T cell receptor beta chains were read from a single sample in a study of T cell responses to AZD1222 COVID-19 vaccine. Some clones are missing from TCRdb's copy, which holds only in-frame ones; the method was immunoSEQ multiplex PCR. The data show more than 100,000 clones, with approximately 92% seen just once and roughly 13% held by the top ten. Sequences were derived from peripheral blood, sampled on day 0 of AZD1222 vaccination. These receptors were taken from an adult in good health. The CDR3 runs from the conserved cysteine through the conserved F or W. D genes are given only for firm matches. Size is omitted from some rows. Given values are once, few, many or a class for expanded clones.

j_call: TRBJ2-5
v_call: TRBV2
d_call: TRBD1
clone_size: NA
cdr3_aa: CASSIDRAETQYF
cdr3_nt: TGTGCCAGCAGTATCGACAGGGCTGAGACCCAGTACTTC

j_call: TRBJ1-6
v_call: TRBV5-1
d_call: NA
clone_size: NA
cdr3_aa: CASSKDGQGSSSPLHF
cdr3_nt: TGCGCCAGCAGTAAGGATGGGCAGGGGTCCTCTTCACCCCTCCACTTT

j_call: TRBJ1-5
v_call: TRBV2
d_call: TRBD1
clone_size: NA
cdr3_aa: CASGQDSSGQPQHF
cdr3_nt: TGTGCCAGCGGACAGGACAGCTCGGGACAGCCCCAGCATTTT

j_call: TRBJ1-2
v_call: TRBV5-1
d_call: NA
clone_size: NA
cdr3_aa: CASSLQGVDGYTF
cdr3_nt: TGCGCCAGCAGCTTACAGGGAGTAGATGGCTACACCTTC

j_call: TRBJ1-2
v_call: TRBV27
d_call: TRBD1
clone_size: NA
cdr3_aa: CASSSKQRQGRANYGYTF
cdr3_nt: TGTGCCAGCAGTTCAAAACAACGACAGGGTCGAGCTAACTATGGCTACACCTTC

j_call: TRBJ1-4
v_call: TRBV5-1
d_call: NA
clone_size: NA
cdr3_aa: CASSSERAVNEKLFF
cdr3_nt: TGCGCCAGCAGCAGTGAAAGGGCAGTTAATGAAAAACTGTTTTTT

j_call: TRBJ2-7
v_call: TRBV11-2
d_call: NA
clone_size: NA
cdr3_aa: CASSLGEQYF
cdr3_nt: TGTGCCAGCAGCTTAGGGGAGCAGTACTTC

j_call: TRBJ1-2
v_call: TRBV7-2
d_call: NA
clone_size: NA
cdr3_aa: CASSPGGEAYGYTF
cdr3_nt: TGTGCCAGCAGTCCGGGGGGGGAAGCCTATGGCTACACCTTC

j_call: TRBJ1-6
v_call: TRBV7-2
d_call: NA
clone_size: once
cdr3_aa: CASSETGLRNSPLHF
cdr3_nt: TGTGCCAGCAGCGAAACAGGGTTGCGGAATTCACCCCTCCACTTT

j_call: TRBJ1-3
v_call: TRBV4-2
d_call: TRBD1
clone_size: NA
cdr3_aa: CASSRTGTGNTIYF
cdr3_nt: TGTGCCAGCAGTCGGACAGGGACTGGAAACACCATATATTTT

j_call: TRBJ2-1
v_call: TRBV9
d_call: TRBD2
clone_size: NA
cdr3_aa: CAKHWTSGESSYNEQFF
cdr3_nt: TGTGCCAAGCATTGGACTAGCGGAGAAAGCTCCTACAATGAGCAGTTCTTC

j_call: TRBJ1-5
v_call: TRBV28
d_call: NA
clone_size: NA
cdr3_aa: CASSFVWGNQPQHF
cdr3_nt: TGTGCCAGCAGTTTCGTATGGGGCAATCAGCCCCAGCATTTT

j_call: TRBJ2-1
v_call: TRBV5-1
d_call: TRBD1
clone_size: NA
cdr3_aa: CASSLATGEVSYNEQFF
cdr3_nt: TGCGCCAGCAGCTTGGCGACAGGGGAGGTCTCCTACAATGAGCAGTTCTTC

j_call: TRBJ1-2
v_call: TRBV29-1
d_call: NA
clone_size: NA
cdr3_aa: CSVEIPGRIYGYTF
cdr3_nt: TGCAGCGTTGAGATCCCGGGACGGATCTATGGCTACACCTTC

j_call: TRBJ1-4
v_call: TRBV7-6
d_call: NA
clone_size: NA
cdr3_aa: CASSLSGALNEKLFF
cdr3_nt: TGTGCCAGCAGCTTATCGGGGGCCCTAAATGAAAAACTGTTTTTT

j_call: TRBJ2-7
v_call: TRBV3-1/TRBV3-2
d_call: NA
clone_size: NA
cdr3_aa: CASSQTDVDEQYF
cdr3_nt: TGTGCCAGCAGCCAAACAGATGTCGACGAGCAGTACTTC

j_call: TRBJ1-4
v_call: TRBV2
d_call: NA
clone_size: NA
cdr3_aa: CASSEQQGGEKLFF
cdr3_nt: TGTGCCAGCAGTGAACAACAGGGTGGTGAAAAACTGTTTTTT

j_call: TRBJ1-2
v_call: TRBV5-1
d_call: TRBD1
clone_size: NA
cdr3_aa: CASSTTGVEYGYTF
cdr3_nt: TGCGCCAGCAGTACTACAGGGGTTGAGTATGGCTACACCTTC

j_call: TRBJ2-7
v_call: TRBV6-5
d_call: NA
clone_size: NA
cdr3_aa: CASRSRDKFYEQYF
cdr3_nt: TGTGCCAGCAGGTCCCGGGACAAGTTCTACGAGCAGTACTTC

j_call: TRBJ2-7
v_call: TRBV30
d_call: NA
clone_size: NA
cdr3_aa: CAWRSQRSYEQYF
cdr3_nt: TGTGCCTGGAGAAGCCAGCGGAGCTACGAGCAGTACTTC

j_call: TRBJ1-3
v_call: TRBV19
d_call: NA
clone_size: NA
cdr3_aa: CASSPQGNTIYF
cdr3_nt: TGTGCCAGTAGTCCACAAGGAAACACCATATATTTT

j_call: TRBJ1-1
v_call: TRBV5-1
d_call: TRBD1
clone_size: few
cdr3_aa: CASSERGQGPNTEAFF
cdr3_nt: TGCGCCAGCAGCGAGAGGGGACAGGGGCCGAACACTGAAGCTTTCTTT

j_call: TRBJ1-3
v_call: TRBV15
d_call: NA
clone_size: NA
cdr3_aa: CATSRDGRGGFSGNTIYF
cdr3_nt: TGTGCCACCAGCAGAGACGGTAGGGGGGGCTTCTCTGGAAACACCATATATTTT

j_call: TRBJ1-2
v_call: TRBV7-9
d_call: TRBD1
clone_size: NA
cdr3_aa: CASSLEGGSYGYTF
cdr3_nt: TGTGCCAGCAGCTTGGAAGGGGGCAGCTATGGCTACACCTTC

j_call: TRBJ2-1
v_call: TRBV19
d_call: NA
clone_size: NA
cdr3_aa: CASLSVGDYNEQFF
cdr3_nt: TGTGCCAGCTTGTCAGTGGGGGATTACAATGAGCAGTTCTTC

j_call: TRBJ1-1
v_call: TRBV4-1
d_call: NA
clone_size: once
cdr3_aa: CASSPGQAHMNTEAFF
cdr3_nt: TGCGCCAGCAGCCCCGGCCAGGCCCACATGAACACTGAAGCTTTCTTT

j_call: TRBJ2-3
v_call: TRBV13
d_call: NA
clone_size: NA
cdr3_aa: CASNFSPQDPNTQYF
cdr3_nt: TGTGCCAGCAACTTCTCACCACAAGACCCAAATACGCAGTATTTT

j_call: TRBJ1-4
v_call: TRBV28
d_call: TRBD1
clone_size: NA
cdr3_aa: CASSRTGGTNEKLFF
cdr3_nt: TGTGCCAGCAGTCGGACAGGGGGAACTAATGAAAAACTGTTTTTT

j_call: TRBJ2-1
v_call: TRBV4-1
d_call: NA
clone_size: NA
cdr3_aa: CASSQDRPGDEQFF
cdr3_nt: TGCGCCAGCAGCCAAGATCGGCCAGGGGATGAGCAGTTCTTC

j_call: TRBJ1-4
v_call: TRBV2
d_call: TRBD1
clone_size: NA
cdr3_aa: CASSEAQTGVNEKLFF
cdr3_nt: TGTGCCAGCAGCGAAGCCCAGACAGGGGTGAATGAAAAACTGTTTTTT

j_call: TRBJ2-3
v_call: TRBV5-1
d_call: NA
clone_size: NA
cdr3_aa: CASSLDVLDTQYF
cdr3_nt: TGCGCCAGCAGCTTGGATGTTTTAGATACGCAGTATTTT

j_call: TRBJ2-5
v_call: TRBV7-9
d_call: TRBD1
clone_size: NA
cdr3_aa: CASSPPGQDQETQYF
cdr3_nt: TGTGCCAGCAGCCCACCGGGACAGGATCAAGAGACCCAGTACTTC

j_call: TRBJ2-3
v_call: TRBV3-1/TRBV3-2
d_call: NA
clone_size: NA
cdr3_aa: CASGSEAAITDTQYF
cdr3_nt: TGTGCCAGCGGTTCCGAGGCGGCAATTACAGATACGCAGTATTTT

j_call: TRBJ2-7
v_call: TRBV27
d_call: NA
clone_size: NA
cdr3_aa: CASSPIYEQYF
cdr3_nt: TGTGCCAGCAGTCCAATATACGAGCAGTACTTC